This entry features one TCR beta chain sequence. Its recognized antigen is unknown. No quality values exist for individual bases; no much larger clone is one base distant. TCR beta libraries were generated from genomic DNA with the immunoSEQ kit, following the manufacturer's recommendations. For library preparation, a first multiplex PCR was performed with proprietary primers, followed by a second PCR in which unique barcodes were added, and bead cleanups were performed after each round. A kit-provided positive control reaction and a negative control reaction were included in every sample batch. The final libraries were assessed on an Agilent 4200 TapeStation D1000 ScreenTape, pooled by volume, and quantified by qPCR. Sequencing ran on an Illumina NextSeq500 with a MidOutput 150-cycle cartridge, using 156 Read1 and 15 Index1 cycles with kit custom primers. The pooled library was loaded at 0.9 to 1 pM with a roughly 20% PhiX control spike-in. Per the authors' processing: Vendor-processed data were analyzed in R, and a clonotype was defined as all T cells sharing the same CDR3 nucleotide sequence. In the clone abundance analyses, frequencies were normalized to the 10,000 most abundant clones in each sample. Public T cell clones, which averaged fewer than five per sample, were removed prior to analysis. Tumor-enriched and baseline blood-enriched clonotypes were defined by at least a 32-fold difference in abundance between compartments. A beta-binomial differential abundance model was used to identify clonotypes that expanded or contracted between blood time points. The Baroni-Urbani and Buser coefficient was used to measure tumor-blood repertoire similarity, and groups were compared with two-tailed Wilcoxon tests in R. Drawn from immuneACCESS, this table holds only the in-frame rearrangements with V and J called that TCRdb kept. Clones are partly lost; checked studies trace under half to an unresolved V gene and leave the rest unexplained. V and J calls and clone size are given by that table; D and trimming were obtained from the DNA. The sample table lists 110,000 to 150,000 clones, roughly 85% of them with a count of one. Of the sample, under 30% falls within the top ten clones.

The sample's time point label is to be understood as: baseline pretreatment blood. In the paper's terms, the treatment or condition label means: 15 Gy SBRT to primary tumor, nephrectomy 4 weeks later. Serial peripheral blood from radiation-treated patients was sampled at baseline, 2 weeks and 4 weeks after SBRT to track tumor-enriched clonotypes. Renal cell carcinoma with clear cell pathology was present in all patients. Genomic DNA for TCR sequencing was prepared using the QIAamp DNA Blood Mini Kit (Qiagen). Samples were included in the analyses only if all quality control checks were passed. The data were obtained in a study of radiation and T cells in renal cell carcinoma (dated by TCRdb to 2020 to 2021). Concerning the study at large: Samples were obtained from a clinical trial, in which 15 Gy stereotactic body radiation therapy was delivered to primary renal cell carcinomas and nephrectomy was performed 4 weeks later. Across all 50 or so samples, 3.5 million to 4.5 million unique CDR3 nucleotide sequences encoding 2 million to 3 million unique CDR3 amino acid sequences were identified. In total, some 50 samples underwent TCR beta sequencing: some 25 tumors plus 27 peripheral blood samples.

Findings and caveats that apply to the study as a whole: Because the trial had a single-armed design, the trial could not examine how radiation dose or scheduling affected the TCR repertoire. Because no pretreatment tumor biopsies were available, whether clonotypes were present in the tumor at baseline could not be determined. An increase in top tumor clonotypes in blood was observed from baseline to 2 weeks post-radiation, followed by contraction by 4 weeks, which was taken to suggest transient expansion of tumor-resident clones. Changes in the blood repertoire were not tracked past 4 weeks after treatment.

The sequences come from blood, collected from a patient whose treatment included radiotherapy and nephrectomy. This TCR came from a woman aged 45 to 65 with renal cell carcinoma.

The DNA is as follows: TGTGCCAGCAGGAAGGACAGGGCGCTCAACGAGCAGTACTTC. It is translated as CASRKDRALNEQYF. The chain is encoded by TRBV2 joined to TRBJ2-7; TRBD1 aligns with 8 central bases. CDR1 SNHLY and CDR2 FYNNEI are derived from the germline V gene. Including the terminal cysteine and phenylalanine, the CDR3 comprises 14 residues. Kept here is only the CDR3 DNA, which spans 42 bases and is read in frame from base 1. V is pruned by 6 bases and J by 5 bases, leaving 9 bases of the junction without a gene match.